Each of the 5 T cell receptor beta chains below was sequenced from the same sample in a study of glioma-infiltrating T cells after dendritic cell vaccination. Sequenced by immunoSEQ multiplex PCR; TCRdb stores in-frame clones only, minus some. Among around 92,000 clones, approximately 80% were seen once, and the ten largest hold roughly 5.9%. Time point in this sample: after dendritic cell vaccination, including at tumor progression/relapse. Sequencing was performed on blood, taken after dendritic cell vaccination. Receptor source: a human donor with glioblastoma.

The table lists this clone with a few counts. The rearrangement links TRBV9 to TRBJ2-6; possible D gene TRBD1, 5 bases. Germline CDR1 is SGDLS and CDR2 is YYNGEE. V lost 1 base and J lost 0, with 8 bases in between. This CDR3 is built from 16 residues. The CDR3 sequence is CASSVRGASGANVLTF. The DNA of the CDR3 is TGTGCCAGCAGCGTAAGGGGCGCCTCTGGGGCCAACGTCCTGACTTTC.

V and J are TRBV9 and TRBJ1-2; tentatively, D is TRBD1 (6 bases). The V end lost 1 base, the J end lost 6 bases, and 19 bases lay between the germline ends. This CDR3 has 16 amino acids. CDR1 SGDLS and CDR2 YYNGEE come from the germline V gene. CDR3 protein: CASSVTPTGRADGYTF. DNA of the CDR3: TGTGCCAGCAGCGTAACTCCCACAGGGCGGGCCGATGGCTACACCTTC.

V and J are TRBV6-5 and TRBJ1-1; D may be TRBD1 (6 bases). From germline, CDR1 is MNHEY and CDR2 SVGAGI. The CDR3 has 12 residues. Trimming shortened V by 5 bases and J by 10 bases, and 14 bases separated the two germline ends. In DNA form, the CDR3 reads TGTGCCAGCAGTAATCAGGGGAGTCGAGCTTTCTTT. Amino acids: CASSNQGSRAFF.

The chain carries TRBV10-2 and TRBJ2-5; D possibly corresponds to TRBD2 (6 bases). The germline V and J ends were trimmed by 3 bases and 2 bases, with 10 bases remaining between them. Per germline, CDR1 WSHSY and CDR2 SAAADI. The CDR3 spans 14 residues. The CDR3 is CASSDVGGQETQYF. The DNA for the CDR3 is TGCGCCAGCAGTGACGTCGGGGGTCAAGAGACCCAGTACTTC.

The CDR3: CASSVRLNEKLFF. CDR3 sequence (DNA): TGTGCCAGCAGTGTTCGTTTAAATGAAAAACTGTTTTTT. The chain carries TRBV2 and TRBJ1-4, with D uncertain. Germline loops: CDR1 SNHLY, CDR2 FYNNEI. V lost 4 bases to trimming and J lost 5 bases, with 8 bases between them. The CDR3 extends over 13 amino acids.